This T cell receptor (beta chain) was sequenced for a study of identical twins. The CDR3 spans 14 residues. V shed 3 bases, J shed 4 bases, and the junction held 7 bases outside the gene matches. Germline V gene data show CDR1 as DFQATT and CDR2 as SNEGSKA (reference sequence). Study observations and caveats: Recombination models fit unrelated individuals' TCR alpha sharing but underestimated twins'. Clonotypes of the beta chain that were abundant in cord blood carried fewer insertions (memory repertoires showed none). Weaker excess twin sharing was observed in beta out-of-frame sequences. Conclusions were based on cross-sectional statistical analysis, without following the same donors.

Turning to this clonotype: What it binds is not known.

TCRdb passed the 5' RACE reads through MiXCR, listing each CDR3 protein once. The sample carries about 290,000 distinct CDR3 sequences, roughly 9.7% recorded once. These data were also reused for a study on yellow fever vaccine responses in identical twins.

J is TRBJ2-5 and V is TRBV20-1; TRBD2 matches at 8 bases. The TCR originated in a woman in her late teens or twenties in good health. The sequenced sample was CD8+ T cells sorted from blood. The CDR3 sequence is CSASSGDLGETQYF. The CDR3 coding sequence is TGCAGTGCTAGTAGCGGGGACCTGGGAGAGACCCAGTACTTC.